This T cell receptor (beta chain) was obtained from a study of T cell changes during pregnancy in multiple sclerosis. The V end lost 1 base, the J end lost 0 bases, and 7 bases lay between the germline ends. Germline V gene sequence: CDR1 SEHNR, CDR2 FQNEAQ (reference sequence). The CDR3 sequence is 16 residues long. Repertoires were generated with immunoSEQ multiplex PCR, while TCRdb's copy carries only in-frame clones and drops some. The table records under 65,000 clones, 90% to 95% of them present only once. The receptor's source is a female donor with multiple sclerosis, enrolled in a pregnancy study. The starting material was CD8+ T cells from peripheral blood mononuclear cells, obtained in the second trimester of pregnancy. The J gene is TRBJ2-6, the V gene TRBV7-9; D might be TRBD1 (6 bases). CDR3 protein: CASSLEGGSGANVLTF. In DNA form, the CDR3 reads TGTGCCAGCAGCTTAGAAGGGGGCTCTGGGGCCAACGTCCTGACTTTC.